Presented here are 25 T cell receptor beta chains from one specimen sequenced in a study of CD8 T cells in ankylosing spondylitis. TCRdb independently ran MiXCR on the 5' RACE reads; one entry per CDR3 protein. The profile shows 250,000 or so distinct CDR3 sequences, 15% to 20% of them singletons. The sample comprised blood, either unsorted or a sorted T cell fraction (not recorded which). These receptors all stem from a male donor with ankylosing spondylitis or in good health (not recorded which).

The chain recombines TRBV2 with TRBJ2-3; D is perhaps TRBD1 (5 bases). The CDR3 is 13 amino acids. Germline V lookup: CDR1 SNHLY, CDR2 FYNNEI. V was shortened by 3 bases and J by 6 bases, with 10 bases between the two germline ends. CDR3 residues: CASSDRVKDTQYF. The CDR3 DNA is TGTGCCAGCAGTGACAGGGTTAAGGATACGCAGTATTTT. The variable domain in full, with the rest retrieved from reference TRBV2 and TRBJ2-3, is EPEVTQTPSHQVTQMGQEVILRCVPISNHLYFYWYRQILGQKVEFLVSFYNNEISEKSEIFDDQFSVERPDGSNFTLKIRSTKLEDSAMYFCASSDRVKDTQYFGPGTRLTVL.

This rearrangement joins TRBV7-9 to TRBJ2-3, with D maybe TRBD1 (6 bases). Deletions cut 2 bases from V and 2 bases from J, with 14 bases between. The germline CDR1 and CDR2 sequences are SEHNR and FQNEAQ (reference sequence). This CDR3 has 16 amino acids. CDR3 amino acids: CASSLLDSTLTDTQYF. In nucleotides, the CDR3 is TGTGCCAGCAGCTTATTGGACAGCACGCTCACAGATACGCAGTATTTT.

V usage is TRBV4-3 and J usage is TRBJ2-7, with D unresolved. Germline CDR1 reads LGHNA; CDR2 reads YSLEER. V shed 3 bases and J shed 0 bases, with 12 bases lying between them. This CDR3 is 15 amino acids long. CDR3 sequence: CASSHTTYSSYEQYF. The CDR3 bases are TGCGCCAGCAGCCACACAACCTACAGCTCCTACGAGCAGTACTTC.

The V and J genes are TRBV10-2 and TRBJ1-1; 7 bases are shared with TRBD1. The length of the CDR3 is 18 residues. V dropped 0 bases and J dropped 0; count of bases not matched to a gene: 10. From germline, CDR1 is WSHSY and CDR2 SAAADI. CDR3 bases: TGCGCCAGCAGTGAGTCTCCTCTTTTGACAGGGCTGAACACTGAAGCTTTCTTT. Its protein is CASSESPLLTGLNTEAFF.

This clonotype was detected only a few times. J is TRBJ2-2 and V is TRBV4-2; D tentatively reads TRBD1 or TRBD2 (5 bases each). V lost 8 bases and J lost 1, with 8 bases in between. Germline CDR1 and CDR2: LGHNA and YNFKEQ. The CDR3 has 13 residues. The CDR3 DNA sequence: TGTGCCAGCCGGGACGGGAACACCGGGGAGCTGTTTTTT. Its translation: CASRDGNTGELFF.

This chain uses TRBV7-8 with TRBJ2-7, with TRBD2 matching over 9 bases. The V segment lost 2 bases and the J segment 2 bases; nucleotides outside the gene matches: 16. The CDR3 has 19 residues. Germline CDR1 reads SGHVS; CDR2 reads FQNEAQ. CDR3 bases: TGTGCCAGCAGCTTATCGGGGGTTCGGGCCAGCGGGAGGACCTACGAGCAGTACTTC. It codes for CASSLSGVRASGRTYEQYF.

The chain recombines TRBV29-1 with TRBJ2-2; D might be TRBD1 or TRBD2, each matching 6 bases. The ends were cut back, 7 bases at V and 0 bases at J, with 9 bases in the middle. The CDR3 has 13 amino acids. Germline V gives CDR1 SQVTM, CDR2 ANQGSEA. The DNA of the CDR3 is TGCAGCGCGGGGGACACGAACACCGGGGAGCTGTTTTTT. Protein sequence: CSAGDTNTGELFF.

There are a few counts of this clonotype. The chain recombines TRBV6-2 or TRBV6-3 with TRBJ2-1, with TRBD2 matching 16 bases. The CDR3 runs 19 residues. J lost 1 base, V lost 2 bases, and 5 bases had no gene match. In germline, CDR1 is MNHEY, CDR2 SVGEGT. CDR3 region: CASSYGGLAGGSSYNEQFF. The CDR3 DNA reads TGTGCCAGCAGTTACGGGGGACTAGCGGGAGGGTCGTCCTACAATGAGCAGTTCTTC.

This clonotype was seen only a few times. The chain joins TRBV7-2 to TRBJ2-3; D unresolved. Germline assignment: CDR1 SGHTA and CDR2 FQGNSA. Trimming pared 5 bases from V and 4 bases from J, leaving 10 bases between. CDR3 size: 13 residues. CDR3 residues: CASSPHSSDTQYF. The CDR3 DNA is TGTGCCAGCAGCCCCCACAGCTCAGATACGCAGTATTTT.

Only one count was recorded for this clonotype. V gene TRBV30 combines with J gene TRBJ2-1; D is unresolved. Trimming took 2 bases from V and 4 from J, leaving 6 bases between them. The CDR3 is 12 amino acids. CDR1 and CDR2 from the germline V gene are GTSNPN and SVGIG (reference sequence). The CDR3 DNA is TGTGCCTGGAGTCCTGATTACAATGAGCAGTTCTTC. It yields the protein CAWSPDYNEQFF.

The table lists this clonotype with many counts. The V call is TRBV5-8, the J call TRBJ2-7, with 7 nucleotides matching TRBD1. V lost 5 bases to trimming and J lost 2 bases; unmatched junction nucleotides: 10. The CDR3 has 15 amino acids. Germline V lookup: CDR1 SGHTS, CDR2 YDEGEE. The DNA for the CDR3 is TGTGCCAGCAGGAACCGGGACAGCATCGCCTACGAGCAGTACTTC. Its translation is CASRNRDSIAYEQYF.

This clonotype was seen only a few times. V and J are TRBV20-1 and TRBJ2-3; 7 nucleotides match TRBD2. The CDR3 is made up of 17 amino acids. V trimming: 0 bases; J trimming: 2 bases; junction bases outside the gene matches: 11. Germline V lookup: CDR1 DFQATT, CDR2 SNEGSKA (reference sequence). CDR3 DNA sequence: TGCAGTGCTAGAGAAGCGGGGAGGGCCGATAACACAGATACGCAGTATTTT. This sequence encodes CSAREAGRADNTDTQYF.

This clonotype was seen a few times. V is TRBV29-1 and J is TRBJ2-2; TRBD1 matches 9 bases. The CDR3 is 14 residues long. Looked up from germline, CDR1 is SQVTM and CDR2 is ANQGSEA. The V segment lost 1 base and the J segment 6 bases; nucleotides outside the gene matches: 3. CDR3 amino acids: CSVEADRGAGELFF. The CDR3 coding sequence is TGCAGCGTTGAAGCGGACAGGGGAGCCGGGGAGCTGTTTTTT.

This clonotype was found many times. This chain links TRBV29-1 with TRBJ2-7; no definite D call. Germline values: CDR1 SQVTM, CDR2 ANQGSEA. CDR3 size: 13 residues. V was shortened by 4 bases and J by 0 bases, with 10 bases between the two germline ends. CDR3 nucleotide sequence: TGCAGCGTTGTTCTGGAGAGCTCCTACGAGCAGTACTTC. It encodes CSVVLESSYEQYF.

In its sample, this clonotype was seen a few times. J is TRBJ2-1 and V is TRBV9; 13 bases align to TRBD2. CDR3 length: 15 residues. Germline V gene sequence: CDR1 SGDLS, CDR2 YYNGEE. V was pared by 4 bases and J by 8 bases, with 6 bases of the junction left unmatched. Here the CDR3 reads CASSTTSGRAHEQFF. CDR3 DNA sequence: TGTGCCAGCAGCACTACTAGCGGGAGGGCCCATGAGCAGTTCTTC.

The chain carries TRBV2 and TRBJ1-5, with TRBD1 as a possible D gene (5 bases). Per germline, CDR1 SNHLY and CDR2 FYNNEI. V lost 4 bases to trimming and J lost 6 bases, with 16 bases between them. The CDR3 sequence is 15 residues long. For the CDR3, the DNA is TGTGCCAGCAGTGGCCAGGACAATCTCGGTCAGCCCCAGCATTTT. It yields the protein CASSGQDNLGQPQHF.

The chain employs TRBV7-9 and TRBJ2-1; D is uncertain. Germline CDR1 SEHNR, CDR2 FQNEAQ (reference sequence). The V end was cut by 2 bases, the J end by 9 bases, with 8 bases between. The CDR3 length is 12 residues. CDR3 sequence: CASSLSNPEQFF. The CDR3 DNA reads TGTGCCAGCAGCTTAAGCAATCCTGAGCAGTTCTTC.

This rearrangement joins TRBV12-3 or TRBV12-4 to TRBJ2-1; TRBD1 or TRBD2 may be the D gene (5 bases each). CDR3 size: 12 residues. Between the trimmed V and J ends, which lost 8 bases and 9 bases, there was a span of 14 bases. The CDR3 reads CASQGERGEQFF. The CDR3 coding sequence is TGTGCCAGCCAAGGGGAGAGGGGTGAGCAGTTCTTC.

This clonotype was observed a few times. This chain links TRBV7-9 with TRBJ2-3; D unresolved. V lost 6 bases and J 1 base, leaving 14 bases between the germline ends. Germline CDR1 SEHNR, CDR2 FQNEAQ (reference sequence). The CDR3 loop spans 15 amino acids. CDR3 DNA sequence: TGTGCCAGCAGAATCCTTTTGCAGGGCACAGATACGCAGTATTTT. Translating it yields CASRILLQGTDTQYF.

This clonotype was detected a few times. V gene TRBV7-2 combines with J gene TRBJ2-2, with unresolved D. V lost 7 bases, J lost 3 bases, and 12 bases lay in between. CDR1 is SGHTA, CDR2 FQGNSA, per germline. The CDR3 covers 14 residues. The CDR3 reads CASTPYIDTGELFF. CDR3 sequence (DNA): TGTGCCAGCACGCCCTATATAGACACCGGGGAGCTGTTTTTT.

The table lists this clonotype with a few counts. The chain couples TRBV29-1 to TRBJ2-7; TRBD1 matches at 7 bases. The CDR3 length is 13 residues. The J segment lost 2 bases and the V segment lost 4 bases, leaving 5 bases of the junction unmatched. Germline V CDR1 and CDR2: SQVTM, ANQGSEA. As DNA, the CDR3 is TGCAGCGTTGGACAGGGTCTAACCTACGAGCAGTACTTC. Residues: CSVGQGLTYEQYF.

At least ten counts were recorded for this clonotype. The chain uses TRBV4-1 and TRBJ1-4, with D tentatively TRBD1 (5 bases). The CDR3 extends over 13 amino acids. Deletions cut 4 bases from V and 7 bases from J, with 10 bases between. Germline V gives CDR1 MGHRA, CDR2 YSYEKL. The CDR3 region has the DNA TGCGCCAGCAGCCGGGGCTTCGGTGAAAAACTGTTTTTT. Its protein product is CASSRGFGEKLFF.

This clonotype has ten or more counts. CDR3 region: CASSVVGGAETQYF. CDR3 nucleotides: TGTGCCAGCAGCGTAGTTGGGGGAGCAGAGACCCAGTACTTC. The chain employs TRBV9 and TRBJ2-5, with D perhaps assigned TRBD1 or TRBD2 (5 bases each). The CDR3 spans 14 residues. Per the germline V gene, CDR1 is SGDLS and CDR2 is YYNGEE. The germline V and J ends were trimmed by 0 bases and 4 bases, with 10 bases remaining between them.

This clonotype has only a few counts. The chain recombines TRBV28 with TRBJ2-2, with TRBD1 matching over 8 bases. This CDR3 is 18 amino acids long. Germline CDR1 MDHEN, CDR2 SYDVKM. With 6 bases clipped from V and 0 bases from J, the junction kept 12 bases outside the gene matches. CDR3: CASSRTGISATNTGELFF. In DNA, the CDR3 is TGTGCCAGCAGCCGGACAGGGATCTCGGCCACGAACACCGGGGAGCTGTTTTTT.

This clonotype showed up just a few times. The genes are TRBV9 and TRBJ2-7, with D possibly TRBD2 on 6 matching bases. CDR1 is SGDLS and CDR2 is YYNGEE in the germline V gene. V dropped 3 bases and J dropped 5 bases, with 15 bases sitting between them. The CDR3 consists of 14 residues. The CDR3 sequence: CASSAWGDLDEQYF. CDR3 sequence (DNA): TGTGCCAGCAGCGCTTGGGGGGACCTGGACGAGCAGTACTTC.